A selection of T cell receptor beta chains follows, all from one sample in a study of post-analysis software for immune sequencing data. TCRdb fed the PCR reads into MiXCR, producing one record per CDR3 protein. The data hold 820,000 or so distinct CDR3 sequences, with around 50% observed a single time. The sequenced material came from blood. The source of these receptors is a girl between 10 and 17 years old with multiple sclerosis. CDR3s include the opening cysteine and the closing phenylalanine or tryptophan. D genes are given only for firm matches. Part of the rows lack a size; the others show once, few, many or a class for expanded clones.

j_gene: TRBJ2-7
d_gene: TRBD1
abundance: once
v_gene: TRBV7-9
len: 15
CDR3aa: CASSLVTRGLDEQYF
CDR3nt: TGTGCCAGCAGCTTAGTTACTAGGGGGCTGGACGAGCAGTACTTC

j_gene: TRBJ2-1
d_gene: TRBD2
abundance: .
v_gene: TRBV6-5
len: 14
CDR3aa: CASSYRTRLNEQFF
CDR3nt: TGTGCCAGCAGTTACCGGACTAGACTGAATGAGCAGTTCTTC

j_gene: TRBJ2-5
d_gene: .
abundance: .
v_gene: TRBV4-2
len: 14
CDR3aa: CASSQEEVQETQYF
CDR3nt: TGTGCCAGCAGCCAAGAGGAGGTCCAAGAGACCCAGTACTTC

j_gene: TRBJ2-5
d_gene: .
abundance: once
v_gene: TRBV20-1
len: 14
CDR3aa: CSAGPFRGGETQYF
CDR3nt: TGCAGTGCTGGACCATTTAGGGGGGGAGAGACCCAGTACTTC

j_gene: TRBJ2-7
d_gene: .
abundance: .
v_gene: TRBV12-3/TRBV12-4
len: 14
CDR3aa: CASSFSRSFYEQYF
CDR3nt: TGTGCCAGCAGTTTTTCGCGGAGCTTCTACGAGCAGTACTTC

j_gene: TRBJ2-5
d_gene: .
abundance: .
v_gene: TRBV24-1
len: 20
CDR3aa: CATSDLQIAQVASSYNEQYF
CDR3nt: TGTGCCACCAGTGATTTGCAAATCGCCCAAGTAGCAAGCTCCTACAATGAGCAGTACTTC

j_gene: TRBJ2-1
d_gene: .
abundance: .
v_gene: TRBV5-8
len: 17
CDR3aa: CASSLWVFGRDYNEQFF
CDR3nt: TGTGCCAGCAGCTTGTGGGTATTTGGTAGGGACTACAATGAGCAGTTCTTC

j_gene: TRBJ2-1
d_gene: .
abundance: .
v_gene: TRBV5-1
len: 17
CDR3aa: CASSLASPDTSYNEQFF
CDR3nt: TGCGCCAGCAGCTTGGCCTCCCCGGACACTTCCTACAATGAGCAGTTCTTC

j_gene: TRBJ2-3
d_gene: .
abundance: .
v_gene: TRBV20-1
len: 11
CDR3aa: CSAPGIGFGYF
CDR3nt: TGCAGTGCCCCCGGGATAGGGTTTGGGTATTTT

j_gene: TRBJ2-3
d_gene: TRBD1
abundance: .
v_gene: TRBV7-3
len: 15
CDR3aa: CASSRSGQGTDTQYF
CDR3nt: TGTGCCAGCAGCCGCTCGGGACAGGGGACAGATACGCAGTATTTT

j_gene: TRBJ1-2
d_gene: TRBD1
abundance: .
v_gene: TRBV6-5
len: 14
CDR3aa: CASSPWTGGDGYTF
CDR3nt: TGTGCCAGCAGTCCCTGGACAGGGGGCGATGGCTACACCTTC

j_gene: TRBJ1-6
d_gene: .
abundance: .
v_gene: TRBV20-1
len: 15
CDR3aa: CSATTGATVNSPLHF
CDR3nt: TGCAGTGCTACTACAGGCGCCACGGTTAATTCACCCCTCCACTTT

j_gene: TRBJ1-1
d_gene: TRBD1
abundance: once
v_gene: TRBV5-1
len: 16
CDR3aa: CASSPVPGQGNTEAFF
CDR3nt: TGCGCCAGCAGCCCAGTCCCGGGACAGGGGAACACTGAAGCTTTCTTT

j_gene: TRBJ2-1
d_gene: .
abundance: few
v_gene: TRBV7-3
len: 17
CDR3aa: CASSLGPQLGSYNEQFF
CDR3nt: TGTGCCAGCAGCTTAGGACCCCAGCTTGGTTCCTACAATGAGCAGTTCTTC

j_gene: TRBJ2-7
d_gene: TRBD1
abundance: few
v_gene: TRBV20-1
len: 13
CDR3aa: CSVPGQVRGEQYF
CDR3nt: TGCAGTGTCCCGGGACAGGTCCGTGGCGAGCAGTACTTC

j_gene: TRBJ1-1
d_gene: TRBD1
abundance: few
v_gene: TRBV20-1
len: 15
CDR3aa: CSARDIDRGDTEAFF
CDR3nt: TGCAGTGCTAGAGATATTGACAGGGGGGACACTGAAGCTTTCTTT

j_gene: TRBJ2-7
d_gene: TRBD1
abundance: .
v_gene: TRBV12-5
len: 15
CDR3aa: CASGSRTGYSYEQYF
CDR3nt: TGTGCTAGTGGTTCCCGGACAGGCTACTCCTACGAGCAGTACTTC

j_gene: TRBJ2-7
d_gene: .
abundance: once
v_gene: TRBV15
len: 14
CDR3aa: CATSRDYSPREQYF
CDR3nt: TGTGCCACCAGCAGAGACTACAGCCCACGGGAGCAGTACTTC

j_gene: TRBJ2-7
d_gene: TRBD1
abundance: .
v_gene: TRBV5-1
len: 15
CDR3aa: CASSRETGGSDEQYF
CDR3nt: TGCGCCAGCAGCCGGGAGACAGGGGGCTCGGACGAGCAGTACTTC

j_gene: TRBJ1-2
d_gene: .
abundance: .
v_gene: TRBV29-1
len: 13
CDR3aa: CSVKPDGLYGYTF
CDR3nt: TGCAGCGTCAAACCGGACGGGCTCTATGGCTACACCTTC

j_gene: TRBJ2-7
d_gene: TRBD1
abundance: few
v_gene: TRBV12-3/TRBV12-4
len: 15
CDR3aa: CASSSPDRGSYEQYF
CDR3nt: TGTGCCAGCAGTTCCCCCGACAGGGGTTCCTACGAGCAGTACTTC

j_gene: TRBJ1-1
d_gene: .
abundance: .
v_gene: TRBV11-2
len: 16
CDR3aa: CASSLNNNRPGSRAFF
CDR3nt: TGTGCCAGCAGCTTAAATAACAACCGCCCAGGGAGCAGGGCTTTCTTT

j_gene: TRBJ2-5
d_gene: TRBD2
abundance: .
v_gene: TRBV7-6
len: 17
CDR3aa: CASSFRLAGGPEETQYF
CDR3nt: TGTGCCAGCAGCTTTCGACTAGCGGGGGGGCCGGAAGAGACCCAGTACTTC

j_gene: TRBJ2-7
d_gene: TRBD1
abundance: few
v_gene: TRBV18
len: 14
CDR3aa: CASSLQGSDYEQYF
CDR3nt: TGTGCCAGCTCCCTACAGGGGTCTGACTACGAGCAGTACTTC

j_gene: TRBJ2-5
d_gene: TRBD2
abundance: once
v_gene: TRBV29-1
len: 18
CDR3aa: CSVEGTSGGQRVQETQYF
CDR3nt: TGCAGCGTTGAAGGGACTAGCGGGGGCCAACGGGTACAAGAGACCCAGTACTTC

j_gene: TRBJ2-7
d_gene: .
abundance: few
v_gene: TRBV15
len: 15
CDR3aa: CATSSEADIYYEQYF
CDR3nt: TGTGCCACCAGCTCAGAGGCGGACATTTACTACGAGCAGTACTTC

j_gene: TRBJ2-7
d_gene: .
abundance: .
v_gene: TRBV21-1
len: 17
CDR3aa: CASSACPQDRGNYEQYF
CDR3nt: TGTGCCAGCAGCGCCTGTCCCCAGGACAGGGGGAACTACGAGCAGTACTTC

j_gene: TRBJ2-7
d_gene: TRBD2
abundance: .
v_gene: TRBV29-1
len: 12
CDR3aa: CSGGLAYDEQYF
CDR3nt: TGCAGCGGTGGACTAGCGTACGATGAGCAGTACTTC

j_gene: TRBJ1-5
d_gene: TRBD1
abundance: .
v_gene: TRBV25-1
len: 16
CDR3aa: CASVPQLQGRDQPQHF
CDR3nt: TGTGCCAGCGTCCCCCAACTACAGGGGAGGGATCAGCCCCAGCATTTT

j_gene: TRBJ2-7
d_gene: .
abundance: .
v_gene: TRBV10-3
len: 15
CDR3aa: CAISSGNLNSYEQYF
CDR3nt: TGTGCCATCAGTTCAGGAAACCTTAACTCCTACGAGCAGTACTTC

j_gene: TRBJ2-7
d_gene: TRBD1
abundance: few
v_gene: TRBV12-3/TRBV12-4
len: 13
CDR3aa: CASRWTGDYEQYF
CDR3nt: TGTGCCAGCAGATGGACAGGGGACTACGAGCAGTACTTC

j_gene: TRBJ1-2
d_gene: .
abundance: .
v_gene: TRBV3-1
len: 13
CDR3aa: CASSQNSDHGYTF
CDR3nt: TGTGCCAGCAGCCAAAACAGTGATCATGGCTACACCTTC

j_gene: TRBJ2-2
d_gene: TRBD2
abundance: .
v_gene: TRBV7-9
len: 17
CDR3aa: CASSLTSGRSESGELFF
CDR3nt: TGTGCCAGCAGTTTAACCAGCGGGAGGTCGGAGAGCGGGGAGCTGTTTTTT